The 14 T cell receptor beta chains given below trace back to one sample, sequenced in a study of OX40 agonist ivuxolimab in advanced cancers. Assay: immunoSEQ multiplex PCR; the TCRdb copy retains only in-frame clones and omits some. The data show about 60,000 clones, approximately 86% seen once. The specimen was CD4+ or CD8+ T cells sorted from blood, collected in a trial of the OX40 agonist ivuxolimab. These receptors were taken from an adult with an advanced solid tumor such as melanoma, head and neck, liver or kidney cancer.

The rearrangement links TRBV5-1 to TRBJ2-3; TRBD2 matches 9 bases. CDR1 is SGHRS and CDR2 is YFSETQ in the germline V gene. This CDR3 contains 14 residues. Losses at the gene ends were 6 bases for V and 6 bases for J; bases not matched to a gene: 8. CDR3 bases: TGCGCCAGCACCCTAGCGGGGACCGCGGATACGCAGTATTTT. It specifies CASTLAGTADTQYF.

The CDR3 DNA follows: TGTGCCAGCAGCGTAGCTATTAGGGTCGACTCTGGAAACACCATATATTTT. It yields the protein CASSVAIRVDSGNTIYF. J is TRBJ1-3 and V is TRBV9; D is unresolved. V lost 0 bases and J lost 0, with 13 bases in between. Looked up from germline, CDR1 is SGDLS and CDR2 is YYNGEE. The CDR3 extends over 17 amino acids.

The gene calls are TRBV11-3 and TRBJ1-1; 9 nucleotides line up with TRBD1. This CDR3 is built from 14 residues. Trimming removed 5 bases from V and 2 bases from J; junction bases left unmatched: 3. From germline, CDR1 is SGHNT and CDR2 YENEEA. CDR3 in amino acids: CASSKDRGNTEAFF. The DNA for the CDR3 is TGTGCCAGCAGCAAGGACAGGGGTAACACTGAAGCTTTCTTT.

The chain combines TRBV7-2 with TRBJ2-7; 9 nucleotides match TRBD1. The CDR3 is 15 amino acids. The trim removed 3 bases at V and 1 base at J, leaving 4 bases unmatched. Germline values: CDR1 SGHTA, CDR2 FQGNSA. CDR3 nucleotide sequence: TGTGCCAGCAGCTTTGGGGACAGGGTGTCCTACGAGCAGTACTTC. This encodes CASSFGDRVSYEQYF. The full variable domain, in which reference TRBV7-2 and TRBJ2-7 provide the parts outside the CDR3, is GAGVSQSPSNKVTEKGKDVELRCDPISGHTALYWYRQSLGQGLEFLIYFQGNSAPDKSGLPSDRFSAERTGGSVSTLTIQRTQQEDSAVYLCASSFGDRVSYEQYFGPGTRLTVT.

The chain is built from TRBV6-6 and TRBJ1-5; tentatively, D is TRBD1 (6 bases). The CDR3 contains 14 residues. Germline V gene sequence: CDR1 MNHNY, CDR2 SVGAGI (reference sequence). The V and J ends lost 5 bases and 0 bases respectively, with 8 bases between them. CDR3 sequence (DNA): TGTGCCAGCAGTAGGGGGTATAGCAATCAGCCCCAGCATTTT. Translation: CASSRGYSNQPQHF.

The gene calls are TRBV7-2 and TRBJ2-1; maybe TRBD2 (5 bases). Trimming stripped 2 bases from V and 4 bases from J, with 15 bases between. The CDR3 is 16 amino acids. Germline V gene data show CDR1 as SGHTA and CDR2 as FQGNSA. The CDR3 sequence is CASSLSAGRAYNEQFF. Here the CDR3 DNA reads TGTGCCAGCAGCTTATCGGCGGGCCGGGCGTACAATGAGCAGTTCTTC.

V usage is TRBV30 and J usage is TRBJ2-3; 11 bases map to TRBD2. Germline-derived CDR1 and CDR2 are GTSNPN and SVGIG (reference sequence). The CDR3 sequence is 16 residues long. V lost 4 bases, J lost 6 bases, and 12 bases stayed unmatched. CDR3 region: CAWTLPVAGGRDTQYF. Here the CDR3 DNA reads TGTGCCTGGACCCTCCCTGTAGCGGGGGGGCGGGATACGCAGTATTTT.

J is TRBJ1-4 and V is TRBV30; D is uncertain. V lost 1 base to trimming and J lost 4 bases, with 7 bases between them. Germline V gene data show CDR1 as GTSNPN and CDR2 as SVGIG (reference sequence). The CDR3 totals 13 residues. CDR3 sequence: CAWSGQFNEKLFF. The CDR3 bases are TGTGCCTGGAGTGGGCAGTTTAATGAAAAACTGTTTTTT.

J is TRBJ1-4 and V is TRBV18; D not resolved. Germline CDR1 reads KGHSH; CDR2 reads LQKENI. The CDR3 loop spans 16 amino acids. Trimming left V 3 bases short and J 0 bases short, with 11 bases between. The CDR3 sequence is CASSPRPIATNEKLFF. CDR3 in DNA: TGTGCCAGCTCACCCCGTCCAATTGCAACTAATGAAAAACTGTTTTTT.

Notes on this clone: One end of the junction varies from germline; a read error may be responsible. J is TRBJ2-5 and V is TRBV30; D gene ambiguous. The CDR3 is 13 amino acids. CDR1 is GTSNPN and CDR2 is SVGIG in the germline V gene (reference sequence). The CDR3 coding sequence is TGTGCCTGGAGACGGGTCCGGCAAGGGACCCAGTACTTC. Protein: CAWRRVRQGTQYF.

The chain recombines TRBV14 with TRBJ2-7; no clear D. The CDR3 sequence is 15 residues long. Trimming shortened V by 4 bases and J by 0 bases, and 13 bases separated the two germline ends. Looked up from germline, CDR1 is SGHDN and CDR2 is FVKESK. The CDR3 bases are TGTGCCAGCAGCCGCGGAACGGATTACTCCTACGAGCAGTACTTC. Residues: CASSRGTDYSYEQYF.

The genes are TRBV5-1 and TRBJ2-5; TRBD1 or TRBD2 may be the D gene (5 bases each). CDR3 length: 14 amino acids. Germline CDR1 is SGHRS and CDR2 is YFSETQ. Between the trimmed V and J ends, which lost 4 bases and 5 bases, there was a span of 15 bases. The CDR3 nucleotides read TGCGCCAGCAGCCGGGACCCCAAGGTGGAGACCCAGTACTTC. It codes for CASSRDPKVETQYF.

In its sample, this clone is medium-sized. V gene TRBV7-6 combines with J gene TRBJ2-7; a possible D gene is TRBD1 (5 bases). The CDR3 contains 14 residues. Trimming pared 5 bases from V and 7 bases from J, leaving 18 bases between. Germline V CDR1 and CDR2: SGHVS, FNYEAQ. The CDR3 nucleotides are TGTGCCAGCAGCCTAAACCAGGGTACTGGGGAGCAGTACTTC. This translates into CASSLNQGTGEQYF. The full variable domain, in which reference TRBV7-6 and TRBJ2-7 provide the parts outside the CDR3, is GAGVSQSPRYKVTKRGQDVALRCDPISGHVSLYWYRQALGQGPEFLTYFNYEAQQDKSGLPNDRFSAERPEGSISTLTIQRTEQRDSAMYRCASSLNQGTGEQYFGPGTRLTVT.

The count of this clone is one. The V and J genes are TRBV2 and TRBJ1-2; 7 bases map to TRBD1. After removal of 7 bases from V and 2 bases from J, the junction contained 7 bases not matched to a gene. The CDR3 totals 14 residues. Germline V CDR1 and CDR2: SNHLY, FYNNEI. The CDR3: CASIGTATNYGYTF. CDR3 coding DNA: TGTGCCAGCATAGGGACAGCGACCAACTATGGCTACACCTTC.